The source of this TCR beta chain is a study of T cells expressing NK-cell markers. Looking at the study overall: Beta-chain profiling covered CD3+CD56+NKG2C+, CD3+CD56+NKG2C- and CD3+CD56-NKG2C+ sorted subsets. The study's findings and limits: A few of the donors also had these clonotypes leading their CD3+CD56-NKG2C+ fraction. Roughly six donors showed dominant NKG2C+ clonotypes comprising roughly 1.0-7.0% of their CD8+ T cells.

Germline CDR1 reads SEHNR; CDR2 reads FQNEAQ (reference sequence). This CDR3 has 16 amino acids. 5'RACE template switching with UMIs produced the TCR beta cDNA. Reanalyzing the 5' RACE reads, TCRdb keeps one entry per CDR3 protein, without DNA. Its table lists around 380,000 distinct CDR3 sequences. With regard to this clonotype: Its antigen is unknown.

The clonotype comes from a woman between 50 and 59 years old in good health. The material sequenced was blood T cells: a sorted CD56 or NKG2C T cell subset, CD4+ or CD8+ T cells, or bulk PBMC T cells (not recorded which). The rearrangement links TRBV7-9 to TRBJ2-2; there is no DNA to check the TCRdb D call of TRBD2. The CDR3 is CASSPIAGPSTGELFF.